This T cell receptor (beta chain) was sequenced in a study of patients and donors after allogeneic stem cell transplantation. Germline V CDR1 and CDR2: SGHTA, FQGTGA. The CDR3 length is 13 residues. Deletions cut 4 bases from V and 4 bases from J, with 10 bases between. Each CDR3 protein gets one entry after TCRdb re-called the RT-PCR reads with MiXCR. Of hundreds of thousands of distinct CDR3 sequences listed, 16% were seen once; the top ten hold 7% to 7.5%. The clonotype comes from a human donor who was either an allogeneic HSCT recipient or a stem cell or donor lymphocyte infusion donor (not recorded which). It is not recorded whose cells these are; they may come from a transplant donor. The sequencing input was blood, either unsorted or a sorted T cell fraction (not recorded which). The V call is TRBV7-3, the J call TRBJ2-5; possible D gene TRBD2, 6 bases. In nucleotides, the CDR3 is TGTGCCAGCAGCTCGGGACTGGTAGAGACCCAGTACTTC. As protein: CASSSGLVETQYF.